This TCR beta chain is from a study of blood T cell repertoires in COVID-19. On the study more broadly: Samples came from the United States, Italy and Spain, spanning acute and convalescent COVID-19.

In the original analysis: Using reference gene primer amplification, nucleated cell counts were estimated. The data were produced by immunoSEQ multiplex PCR, yet TCRdb's version contains in-frame clones alone and is incomplete. Clone size and the V and J calls come from that table; the DNA yielded D and trimming. The repertoire consists of about 210,000 clones, with around 81% occurring once and the leading ten covering around 13%. This CDR3 spans 17 amino acids. Germline V gene sequence: CDR1 KGHSH, CDR2 LQKENI. With 3 bases clipped from V and 4 bases from J, the junction kept 14 bases outside the gene matches.

This sequence was found in a human donor in a cohort sampled during active COVID-19. This sequence joins TRBV18 and TRBJ2-7, with TRBD1 matching 8 bases. Material for sequencing was peripheral blood. CDR3 in amino acids: CASSPLLPTGENYEQYF. The CDR3 DNA reads TGTGCCAGCTCACCTCTCCTTCCGACAGGGGAGAATTACGAGCAGTACTTC.